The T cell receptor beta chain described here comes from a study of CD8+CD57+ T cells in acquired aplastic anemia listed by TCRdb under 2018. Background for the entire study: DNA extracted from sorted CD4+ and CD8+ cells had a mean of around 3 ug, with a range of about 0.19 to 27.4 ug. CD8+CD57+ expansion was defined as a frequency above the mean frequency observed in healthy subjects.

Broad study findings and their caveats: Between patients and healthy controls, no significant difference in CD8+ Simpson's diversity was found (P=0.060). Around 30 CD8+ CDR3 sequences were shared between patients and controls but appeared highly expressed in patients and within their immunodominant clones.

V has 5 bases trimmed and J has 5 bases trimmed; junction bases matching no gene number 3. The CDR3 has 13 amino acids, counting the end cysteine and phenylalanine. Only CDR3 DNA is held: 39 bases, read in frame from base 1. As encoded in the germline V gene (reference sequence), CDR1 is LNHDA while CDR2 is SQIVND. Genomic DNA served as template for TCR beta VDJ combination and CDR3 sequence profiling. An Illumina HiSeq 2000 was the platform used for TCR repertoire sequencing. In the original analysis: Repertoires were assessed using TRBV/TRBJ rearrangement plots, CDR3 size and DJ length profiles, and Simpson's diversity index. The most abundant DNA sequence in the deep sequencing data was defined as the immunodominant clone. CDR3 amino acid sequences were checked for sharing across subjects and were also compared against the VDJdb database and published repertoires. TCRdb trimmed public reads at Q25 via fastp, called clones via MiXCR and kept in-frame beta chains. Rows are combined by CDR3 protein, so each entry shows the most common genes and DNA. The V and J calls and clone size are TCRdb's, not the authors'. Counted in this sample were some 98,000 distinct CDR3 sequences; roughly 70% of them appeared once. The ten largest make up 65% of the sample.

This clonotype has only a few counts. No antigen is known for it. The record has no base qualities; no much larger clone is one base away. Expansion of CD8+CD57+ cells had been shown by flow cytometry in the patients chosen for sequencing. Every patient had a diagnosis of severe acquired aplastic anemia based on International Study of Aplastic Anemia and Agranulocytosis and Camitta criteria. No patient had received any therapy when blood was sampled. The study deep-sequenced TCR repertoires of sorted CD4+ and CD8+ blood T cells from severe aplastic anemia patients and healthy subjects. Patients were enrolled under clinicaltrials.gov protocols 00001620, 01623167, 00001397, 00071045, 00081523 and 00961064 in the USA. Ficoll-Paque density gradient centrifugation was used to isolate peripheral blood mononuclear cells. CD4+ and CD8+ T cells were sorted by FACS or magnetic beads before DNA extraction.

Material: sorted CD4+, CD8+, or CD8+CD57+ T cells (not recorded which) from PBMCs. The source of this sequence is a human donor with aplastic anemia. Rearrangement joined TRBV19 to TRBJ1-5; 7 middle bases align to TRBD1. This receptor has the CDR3 CASSSTGDQPQHF. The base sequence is TGTGCCAGTAGTTCCACAGGGGATCAGCCCCAGCATTTT.